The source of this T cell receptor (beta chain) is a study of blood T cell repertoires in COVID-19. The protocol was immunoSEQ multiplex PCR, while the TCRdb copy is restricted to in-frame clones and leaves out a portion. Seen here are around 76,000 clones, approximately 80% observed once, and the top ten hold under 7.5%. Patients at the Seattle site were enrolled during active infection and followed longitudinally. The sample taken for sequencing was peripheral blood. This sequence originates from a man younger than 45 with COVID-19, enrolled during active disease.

In nucleotides, the CDR3 is TGTGCCAGCAGCCTACCAGGGGCTAATGAGCAGTTCTTC. This sequence encodes CASSLPGANEQFF. V is TRBV7-3 and J is TRBJ2-1; tentative D call: TRBD1 (6 bases). Per the germline V gene, CDR1 is SGHTA and CDR2 is FQGTGA. This CDR3 is 13 amino acids long. V lost 5 bases and J 7 bases, leaving 12 bases between the germline ends.